The 7 T cell receptor beta chains below all came from one sample that was sequenced in a study of shared clonotypes between healthy human individuals. Measured with immunoSEQ multiplex PCR; TCRdb has only the in-frame clones, and not every one. The profile covers some 2,100,000 clones, with under 97% appearing a single time and over 0.1% taken by the ten largest. The sample was naive CD4+ T cells sorted from blood. Noted subset: CD45RA+ positively selected. The receptors were sampled from a man between 18 and 35 years old in good health.

The V and J genes are TRBV6-6 and TRBJ2-1; D possibly corresponds to TRBD1 (5 bases). CDR1 is MNHNY, CDR2 SVGAGI, per germline (reference sequence). The CDR3 loop spans 14 amino acids. V lost 2 bases, J lost 10 bases, and 15 bases lay in between. CDR3 amino acids: CASSYKGQTAEQFF. CDR3 nucleotides: TGTGCCAGCAGTTACAAAGGACAAACGGCAGAGCAGTTCTTC.

This clone appeared a few times. The CDR3 is CASKSTGDYGYTF. CDR3 nucleotide sequence: TGTGCCAGTAAGTCGACAGGCGACTATGGCTACACCTTC. This rearrangement joins TRBV19 to TRBJ1-2; D possibly corresponds to TRBD1 (6 bases). Germline CDR1 LNHDA, CDR2 SQIVND (reference sequence). Trimming took 7 bases from V and 3 from J, leaving 12 bases between them. The CDR3 runs to 13 residues.

This rearrangement joins TRBV2 to TRBJ1-2; 7 nucleotides match TRBD1. Germline loops: CDR1 SNHLY, CDR2 FYNNEI. CDR3 length: 15 amino acids. The J segment lost 4 bases and the V segment lost 6 bases, leaving 11 bases of the junction unmatched. CDR3 residues: CASSARQGLSYGYTF. As DNA, the CDR3 is TGTGCCAGCAGCGCCAGACAGGGTTTGAGCTATGGCTACACCTTC.

The chain joins TRBV2 to TRBJ1-2, with D unresolved. The V end lost 5 bases, the J end lost 8 bases, and 12 bases lay between the germline ends. Germline V gene lookup returns CDR1 SNHLY and CDR2 FYNNEI. This CDR3 has 12 amino acids. Here the CDR3 DNA reads TGTGCCAGCAGTCAAGAGAGTGGGGGCTACACCTTC. It specifies CASSQESGGYTF.

The chain employs TRBV30 and TRBJ1-4; D is uncertain. This CDR3 spans 14 amino acids. Germline CDR1 reads GTSNPN; CDR2 reads SVGIG (reference sequence). The V end lost 6 bases, the J end lost 4 bases, and 15 bases lay between the germline ends. The CDR3 DNA sequence: TGTGCCTGCCACTGGCCCCCCTTTAATGAAAAACTGTTTTTT. Protein sequence: CACHWPPFNEKLFF.

CDR3 bases: TGTGCCAGCAGTCTTTCCGGGACAGGGAACACTGAAGCTTTCTTT. Its protein is CASSLSGTGNTEAFF. J is TRBJ1-1 and V is TRBV27; 8 nucleotides match TRBD1. V gave up 5 bases and J gave up 1 base; unmatched junction bases: 6. CDR3 length: 15 amino acids. Germline V gene data show CDR1 as MNHEY and CDR2 as SMNVEV (reference sequence).

The chain has TRBV5-1 and TRBJ2-7; D is possibly TRBD1 (7 bases). The CDR3 length is 15 residues. V lost 1 base, J lost 3 bases, and 14 bases lay in between. Germline assignment: CDR1 SGHRS and CDR2 YFSETQ. This CDR3 reads CASSLSAQGGYEQYF. Here the CDR3 DNA reads TGCGCCAGCAGCTTGTCAGCCCAGGGGGGCTACGAGCAGTACTTC.